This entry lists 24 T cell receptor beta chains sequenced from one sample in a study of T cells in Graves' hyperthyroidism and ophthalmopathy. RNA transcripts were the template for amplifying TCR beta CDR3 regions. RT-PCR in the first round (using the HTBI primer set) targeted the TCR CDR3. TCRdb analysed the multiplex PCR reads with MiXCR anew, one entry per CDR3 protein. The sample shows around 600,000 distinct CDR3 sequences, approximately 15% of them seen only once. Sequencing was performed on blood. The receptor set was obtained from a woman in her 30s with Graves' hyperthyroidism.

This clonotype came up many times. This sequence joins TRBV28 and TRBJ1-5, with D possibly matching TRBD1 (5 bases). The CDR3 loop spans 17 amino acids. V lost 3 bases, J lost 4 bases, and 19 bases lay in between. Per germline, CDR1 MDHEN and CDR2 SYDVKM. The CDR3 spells CASSLAVGQGGNQPQHF. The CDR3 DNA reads TGTGCCAGCAGTTTGGCGGTAGGGCAGGGTGGGAATCAGCCCCAGCATTTT.

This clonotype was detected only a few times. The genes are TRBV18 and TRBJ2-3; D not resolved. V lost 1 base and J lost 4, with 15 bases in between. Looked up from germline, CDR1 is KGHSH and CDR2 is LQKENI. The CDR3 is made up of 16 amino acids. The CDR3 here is CASSPLSLRLADTQYF. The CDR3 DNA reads TGTGCCAGCTCACCACTCTCCTTACGTTTGGCAGATACGCAGTATTTT.

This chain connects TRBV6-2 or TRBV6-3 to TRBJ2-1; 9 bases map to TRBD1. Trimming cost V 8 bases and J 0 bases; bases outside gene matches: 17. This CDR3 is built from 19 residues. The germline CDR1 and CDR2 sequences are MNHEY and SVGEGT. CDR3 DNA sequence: TGTGCCAGCCAAGGAGGACAGGGGACCCATTATGCCTCCTACAATGAGCAGTTCTTC. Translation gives CASQGGQGTHYASYNEQFF.

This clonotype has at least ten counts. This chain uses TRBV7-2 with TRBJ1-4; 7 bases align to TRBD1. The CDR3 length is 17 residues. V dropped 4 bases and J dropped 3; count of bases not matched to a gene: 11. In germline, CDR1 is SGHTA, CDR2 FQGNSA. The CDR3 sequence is CASSSGQRGIANEKLFF. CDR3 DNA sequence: TGTGCCAGCAGCTCGGGACAGCGGGGTATAGCTAATGAAAAACTGTTTTTT. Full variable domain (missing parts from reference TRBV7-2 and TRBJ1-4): GAGVSQSPSNKVTEKGKDVELRCDPISGHTALYWYRQSLGQGLEFLIYFQGNSAPDKSGLPSDRFSAERTGGSVSTLTIQRTQQEDSAVYLCASSSGQRGIANEKLFFGSGTQLSVL.

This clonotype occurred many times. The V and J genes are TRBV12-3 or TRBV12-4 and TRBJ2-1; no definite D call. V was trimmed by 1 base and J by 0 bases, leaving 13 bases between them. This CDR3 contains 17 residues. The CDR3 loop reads CASSLVLKASSYNEQFF. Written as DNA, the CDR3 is TGTGCCAGCAGTTTAGTATTGAAAGCGAGCTCCTACAATGAGCAGTTCTTC.

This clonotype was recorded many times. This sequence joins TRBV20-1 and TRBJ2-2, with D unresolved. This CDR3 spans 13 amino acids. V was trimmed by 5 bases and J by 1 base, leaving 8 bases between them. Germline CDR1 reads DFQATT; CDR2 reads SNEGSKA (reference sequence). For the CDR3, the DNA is TGCAGTGCTTACCGACAGAACACCGGGGAGCTGTTTTTT. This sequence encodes CSAYRQNTGELFF.

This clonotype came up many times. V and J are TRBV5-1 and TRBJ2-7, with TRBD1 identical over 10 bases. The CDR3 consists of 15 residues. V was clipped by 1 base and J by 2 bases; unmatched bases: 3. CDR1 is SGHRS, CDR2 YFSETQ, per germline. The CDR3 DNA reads TGCGCCAGCAGCTTGTTAGGGACAGGGGCCTACGAGCAGTACTTC. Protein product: CASSLLGTGAYEQYF.

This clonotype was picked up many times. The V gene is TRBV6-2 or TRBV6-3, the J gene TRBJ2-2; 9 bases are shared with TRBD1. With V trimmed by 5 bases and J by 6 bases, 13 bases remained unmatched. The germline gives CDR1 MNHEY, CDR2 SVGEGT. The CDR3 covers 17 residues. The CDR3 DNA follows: TGTGCCAGCAGTAGGGCCGGGACAGGGTTCCGGGCCGGGGAGCTGTTTTTT. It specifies CASSRAGTGFRAGELFF.

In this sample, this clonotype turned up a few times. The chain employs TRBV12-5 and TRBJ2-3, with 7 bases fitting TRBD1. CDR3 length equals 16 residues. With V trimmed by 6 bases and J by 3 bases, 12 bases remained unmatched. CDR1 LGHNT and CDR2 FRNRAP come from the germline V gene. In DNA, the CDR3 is TGTGCTAGTGGCCCCTGGGGGACAGAAGATACAGATACGCAGTATTTT. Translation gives CASGPWGTEDTDTQYF.

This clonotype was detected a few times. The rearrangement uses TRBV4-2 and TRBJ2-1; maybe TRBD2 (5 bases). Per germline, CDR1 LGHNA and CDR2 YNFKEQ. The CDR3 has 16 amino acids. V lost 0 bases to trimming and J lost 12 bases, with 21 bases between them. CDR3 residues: CASSQDPQRPAFGQFF. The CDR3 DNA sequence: TGTGCCAGCAGCCAAGATCCCCAGCGGCCGGCTTTCGGGCAGTTCTTC.

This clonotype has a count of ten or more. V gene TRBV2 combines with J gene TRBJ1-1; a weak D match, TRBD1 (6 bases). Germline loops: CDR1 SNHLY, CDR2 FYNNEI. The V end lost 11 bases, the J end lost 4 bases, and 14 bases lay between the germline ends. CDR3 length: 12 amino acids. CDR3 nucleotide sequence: TGTGCCGGGGGCCCCTCTCGCACTGAAGCTTTCTTT. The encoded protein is CAGGPSRTEAFF.

CDR3 in amino acids: CASSFAGGSPPSTDTQYF. As DNA, the CDR3 is TGTGCCAGCAGCTTCGCAGGCGGGAGTCCTCCTAGCACAGATACGCAGTATTTT. The J gene is TRBJ2-3, the V gene TRBV7-9, with TRBD2 identical over 7 bases. V gave up 3 bases and J gave up 0 bases; unmatched junction bases: 12. The CDR3 totals 18 residues. The germline V gene encodes CDR1 SEHNR and CDR2 FQNEAQ (reference sequence). The entire variable domain, with the rest obtained from reference TRBV7-9 and TRBJ2-3, is as follows: DTGVSQNPRHKITKRGQNVTFRCDPISEHNRLYWYRQTLGQGPEFLTYFQNEAQLEKSRLLSDRFSAERPKGSFSTLEIQRTEQGDSAMYLCASSFAGGSPPSTDTQYFGPGTRLTVL.

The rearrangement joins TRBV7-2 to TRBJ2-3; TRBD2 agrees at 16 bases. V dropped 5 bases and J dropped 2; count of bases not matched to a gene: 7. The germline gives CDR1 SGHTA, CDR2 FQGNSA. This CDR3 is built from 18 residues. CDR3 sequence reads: CASSPGLAGGLNTDTQYF. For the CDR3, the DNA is TGTGCCAGCAGCCCGGGACTAGCGGGAGGGCTGAACACAGATACGCAGTATTTT.

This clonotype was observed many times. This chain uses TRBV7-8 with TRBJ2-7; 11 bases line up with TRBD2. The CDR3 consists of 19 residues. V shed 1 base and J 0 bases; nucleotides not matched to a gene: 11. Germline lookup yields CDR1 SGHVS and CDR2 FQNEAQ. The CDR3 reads CASSLERGLAVSSSYEQYF. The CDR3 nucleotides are TGTGCCAGCAGCTTAGAGCGGGGACTAGCGGTTAGCAGCTCCTACGAGCAGTACTTC. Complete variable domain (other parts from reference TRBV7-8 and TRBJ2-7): GAGVSQSPRYKVAKRGQDVALRCDPISGHVSLFWYQQALGQGPEFLTYFQNEAQLDKSGLPSDRFFAERPEGSVSTLKIQRTQQEDSAVYLCASSLERGLAVSSSYEQYFGPGTRLTVT.

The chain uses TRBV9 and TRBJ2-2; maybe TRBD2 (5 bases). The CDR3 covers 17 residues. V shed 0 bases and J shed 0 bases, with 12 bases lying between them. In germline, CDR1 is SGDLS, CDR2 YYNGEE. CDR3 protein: CASSVADYGANTGELFF. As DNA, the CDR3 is TGTGCCAGCAGCGTAGCCGACTATGGAGCGAACACCGGGGAGCTGTTTTTT.

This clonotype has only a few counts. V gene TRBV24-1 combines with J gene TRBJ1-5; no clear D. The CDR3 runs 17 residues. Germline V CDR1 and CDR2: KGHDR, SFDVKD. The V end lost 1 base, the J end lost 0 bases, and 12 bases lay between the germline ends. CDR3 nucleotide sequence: TGTGCCACCAGTGATTTACGGCGGTCTTATAGCAATCAGCCCCAGCATTTT. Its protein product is CATSDLRRSYSNQPQHF.

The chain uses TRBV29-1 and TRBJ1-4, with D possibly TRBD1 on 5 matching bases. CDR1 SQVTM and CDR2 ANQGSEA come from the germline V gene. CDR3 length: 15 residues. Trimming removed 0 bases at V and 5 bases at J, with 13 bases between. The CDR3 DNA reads TGCAGCGTTGAAGATGGGAGACAGCCAAATGAAAAACTGTTTTTT. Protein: CSVEDGRQPNEKLFF. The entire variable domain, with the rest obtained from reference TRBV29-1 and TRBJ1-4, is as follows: SAVISQKPSRDICQRGTSLTIQCQVDSQVTMMFWYRQQPGQSLTLIATANQGSEATYESGFVIDKFPISRPNLTFSTLTVSNMSPEDSSIYLCSVEDGRQPNEKLFFGSGTQLSVL.

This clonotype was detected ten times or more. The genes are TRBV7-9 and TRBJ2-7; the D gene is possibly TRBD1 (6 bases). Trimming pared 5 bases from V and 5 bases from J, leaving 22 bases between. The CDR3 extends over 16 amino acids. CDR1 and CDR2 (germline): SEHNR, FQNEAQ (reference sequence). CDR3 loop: CASSQAKTGKRHEQYF. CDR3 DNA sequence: TGTGCCAGCAGCCAAGCTAAAACAGGGAAGCGCCACGAGCAGTACTTC.

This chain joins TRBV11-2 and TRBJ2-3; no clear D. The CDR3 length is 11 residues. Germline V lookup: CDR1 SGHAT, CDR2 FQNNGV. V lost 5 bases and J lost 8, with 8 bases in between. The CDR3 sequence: CASSRDGTQYF. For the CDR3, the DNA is TGTGCCAGCAGCCGAGATGGTACGCAGTATTTT.

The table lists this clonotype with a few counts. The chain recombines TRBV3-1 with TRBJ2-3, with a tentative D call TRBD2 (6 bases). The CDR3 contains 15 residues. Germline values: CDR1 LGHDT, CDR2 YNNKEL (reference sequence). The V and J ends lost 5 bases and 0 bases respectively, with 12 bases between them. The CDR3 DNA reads TGTGCCAGCAGCATTTCTAGCGTAAGCACAGATACGCAGTATTTT. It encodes CASSISSVSTDTQYF.

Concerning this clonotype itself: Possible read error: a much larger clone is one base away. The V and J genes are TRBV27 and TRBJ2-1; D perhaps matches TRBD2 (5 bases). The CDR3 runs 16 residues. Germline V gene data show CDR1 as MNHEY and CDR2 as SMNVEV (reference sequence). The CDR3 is CASSGSLASHYNEQSF. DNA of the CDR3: TGTGCCAGCAGTGGGAGTTTAGCGTCGCACTACAATGAGCAGTCCTTC.

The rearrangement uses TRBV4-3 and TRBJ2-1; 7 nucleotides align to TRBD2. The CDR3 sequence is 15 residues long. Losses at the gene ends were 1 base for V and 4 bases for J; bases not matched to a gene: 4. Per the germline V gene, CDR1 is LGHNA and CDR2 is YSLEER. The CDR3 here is CASSQGRERYNEQFF. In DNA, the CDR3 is TGCGCCAGCAGCCAAGGGCGGGAGCGGTACAATGAGCAGTTCTTC.

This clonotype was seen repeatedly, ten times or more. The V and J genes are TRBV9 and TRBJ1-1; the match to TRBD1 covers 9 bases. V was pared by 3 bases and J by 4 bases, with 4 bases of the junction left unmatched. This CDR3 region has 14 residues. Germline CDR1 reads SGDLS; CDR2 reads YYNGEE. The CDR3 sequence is CASSAGQGRTEAFF. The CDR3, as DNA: TGTGCCAGCAGCGCCGGACAGGGGCGCACTGAAGCTTTCTTT.

The CDR3 protein is CASSLGSLAGVGTDTQYF. CDR3 DNA: TGTGCCAGCAGCTTGGGATCACTAGCGGGAGTAGGCACAGATACGCAGTATTTT. The genes are TRBV5-8 and TRBJ2-3, with 11 bases fitting TRBD2. The germline gives CDR1 SGHTS, CDR2 YDEGEE. V trimming: 0 bases; J trimming: 1 base; junction bases outside the gene matches: 7. This CDR3 contains 18 residues.